This T cell receptor (beta chain) was found in a study of radiotherapy plus CTLA-4 blockade in lung cancer. Study as a whole: Objective responses were recorded in around a sixth of patients, with disease control recorded in 25% to 40%. Whole-study findings and limits: Increased serum interferon-beta after radiation also reportedly predicted response strongly. An expansion of tumor-derived TCR clones occurred in blood after radiotherapy plus ipilimumab.

The data were produced by immunoSEQ multiplex PCR, yet TCRdb's version contains in-frame clones alone and is incomplete. The table has 50,000 or so clones, 60% to 80% seen once; the top ten hold 11%. Patients in the study, people with chemo-refractory metastatic non-small-cell lung cancer, received focal radiation plus ipilimumab CTLA-4 blockade. On this clone: Its antigen is currently unknown.

This CDR3 is 15 amino acids long. CDR1 and CDR2 from the germline V gene are SGHTA and FQGNSA. Trimming pared 5 bases from V and 7 bases from J, leaving 18 bases between. This receptor was obtained from a human donor with non-small cell lung cancer who had stable disease on radiotherapy plus ipilimumab. This chain connects TRBV7-2 to TRBJ1-5; D is undetermined. The starting material was peripheral blood, obtained from a patient treated with radiotherapy plus ipilimumab. The CDR3 here is CASSPGLRGGQPQHF. CDR3 in DNA: TGTGCCAGCAGCCCAGGTCTACGGGGAGGACAGCCCCAGCATTTT.